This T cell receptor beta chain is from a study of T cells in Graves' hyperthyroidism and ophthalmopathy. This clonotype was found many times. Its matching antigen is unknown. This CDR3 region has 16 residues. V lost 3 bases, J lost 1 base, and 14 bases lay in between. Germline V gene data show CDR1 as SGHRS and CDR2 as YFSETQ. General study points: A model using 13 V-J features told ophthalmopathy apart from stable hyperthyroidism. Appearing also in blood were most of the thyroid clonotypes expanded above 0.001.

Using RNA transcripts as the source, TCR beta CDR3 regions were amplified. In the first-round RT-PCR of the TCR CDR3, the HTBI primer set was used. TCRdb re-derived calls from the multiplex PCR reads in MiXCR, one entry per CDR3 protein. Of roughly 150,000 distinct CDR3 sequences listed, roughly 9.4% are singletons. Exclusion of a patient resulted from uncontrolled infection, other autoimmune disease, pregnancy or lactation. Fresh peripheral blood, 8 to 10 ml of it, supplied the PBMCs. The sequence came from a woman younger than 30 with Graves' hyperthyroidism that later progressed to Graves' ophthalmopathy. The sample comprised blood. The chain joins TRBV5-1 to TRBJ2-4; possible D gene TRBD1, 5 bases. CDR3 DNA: TGCGCCAGCAGCTCGACAGATCCCCCTGCCAAAAACATTCAGTACTTC. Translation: CASSSTDPPAKNIQYF.